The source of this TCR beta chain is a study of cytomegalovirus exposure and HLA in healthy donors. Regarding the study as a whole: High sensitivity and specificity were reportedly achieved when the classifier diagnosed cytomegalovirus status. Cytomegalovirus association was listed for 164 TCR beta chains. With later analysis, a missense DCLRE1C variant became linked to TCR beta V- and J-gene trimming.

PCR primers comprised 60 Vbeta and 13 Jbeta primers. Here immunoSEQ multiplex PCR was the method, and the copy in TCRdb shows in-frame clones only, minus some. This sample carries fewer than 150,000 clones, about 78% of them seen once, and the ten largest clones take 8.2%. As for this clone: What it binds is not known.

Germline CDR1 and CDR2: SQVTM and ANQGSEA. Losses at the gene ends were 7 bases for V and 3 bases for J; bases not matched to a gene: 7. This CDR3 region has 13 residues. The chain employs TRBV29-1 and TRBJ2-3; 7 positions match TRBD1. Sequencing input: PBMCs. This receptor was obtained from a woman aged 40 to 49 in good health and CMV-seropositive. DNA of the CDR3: TGCAGCGCCACAGGGGAACGTACAGATACGCAGTATTTT. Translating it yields CSATGERTDTQYF.